These 19 T cell receptor beta chains share one sample of origin, sequenced in a study of blood T cell repertoires in COVID-19. TCRdb's table, derived via immunoSEQ multiplex PCR, lists solely in-frame clones and lacks some. The repertoire has 100,000 to 130,000 clones, 88% of them found once; the top ten carry approximately 6.8%. The sample taken for sequencing was peripheral blood. These receptor sequences come from a man in his forties or fifties with active or convalescent COVID-19.

The chain has TRBV9 and TRBJ1-2; D may be TRBD1 (5 bases). Germline loops: CDR1 SGDLS, CDR2 YYNGEE. The CDR3 runs to 15 residues. The V end was cut by 0 bases, the J end by 4 bases, with 13 bases between. The CDR3 region has the DNA TGTGCCAGCAGCGTAGAGGCAGGGAATAGCTATGGCTACACCTTC. Its protein product is CASSVEAGNSYGYTF.

The rearrangement uses TRBV27 and TRBJ2-1; TRBD2 matches at 7 bases. The V segment lost 3 bases and the J segment 8 bases; nucleotides outside the gene matches: 16. CDR3 length equals 17 residues. The germline gives CDR1 MNHEY, CDR2 SMNVEV (reference sequence). CDR3 sequence reads: CASSFAGVGAGGYEQFF. CDR3 sequence (DNA): TGTGCCAGCAGTTTCGCGGGGGTTGGGGCGGGTGGGTATGAGCAGTTCTTC.

The J gene is TRBJ2-5, the V gene TRBV18; 12 nucleotides agree with TRBD1. The CDR3 sequence is 17 residues long. Germline V gene data show CDR1 as KGHSH and CDR2 as LQKENI. V dropped 0 bases and J dropped 4; count of bases not matched to a gene: 6. The CDR3 DNA follows: TGTGCCAGCTCACCACCCACGGGACAGGGGGCCCGAGAGACCCAGTACTTC. This sequence encodes CASSPPTGQGARETQYF.

This chain links TRBV7-2 with TRBJ2-1; 7 bases align to TRBD2. The germline V gene has CDR1 SGHTA and CDR2 FQGNSA. V was clipped by 4 bases and J by 4 bases; unmatched bases: 10. The CDR3 totals 16 residues. The CDR3 loop reads CASSYRTRRTYNEQFF. The DNA of the CDR3 is TGTGCCAGCAGCTACCGGACTAGGCGTACGTACAATGAGCAGTTCTTC.

The chain couples TRBV7-2 to TRBJ2-3, with D maybe TRBD2 (7 bases). This CDR3 comprises 18 residues. V lost 5 bases, J lost 5 bases, and 26 bases lay in between. Germline V gene lookup returns CDR1 SGHTA and CDR2 FQGNSA. For the CDR3, the DNA is TGTGCCAGCAGCCGCGACCGCCCACAGGGAGGGGTAGGAGATACGCAGTATTTT. This translates into CASSRDRPQGGVGDTQYF.

This clone occurred once. V gene TRBV19 combines with J gene TRBJ2-2, with D unresolved. V was clipped by 0 bases and J by 3 bases, with 5 bases between them. CDR1 and CDR2 from the germline V gene are LNHDA and SQIVND (reference sequence). The CDR3 runs to 14 residues. The DNA of the CDR3 is TGTGCCAGTAGTATAGAGCGTTACACCGGGGAGCTGTTTTTT. Protein: CASSIERYTGELFF. Complete variable domain (other parts from reference TRBV19 and TRBJ2-2): DGGITQSPKYLFRKEGQNVTLSCEQNLNHDAMYWYRQDPGQGLRLIYYSQIVNDFQKGDIAEGYSVSREKKESFPLTVTSAQKNPTAFYLCASSIERYTGELFFGEGSRLTVL.

The chain uses TRBV9 and TRBJ2-1; 7 bases are shared with TRBD1. The CDR3 sequence is 15 residues long. CDR1 SGDLS and CDR2 YYNGEE come from the germline V gene. V was clipped by 4 bases and J by 4 bases; unmatched bases: 8. The CDR3 is CASSSLGTEYNEQFF. The DNA for the CDR3 is TGTGCCAGCAGCTCCCTCGGGACAGAGTACAATGAGCAGTTCTTC.

The V gene is TRBV7-9, the J gene TRBJ1-1; D remains ambiguous. The V gene lost 4 bases and the J gene lost 7 bases, with 16 bases spanning the gap. This CDR3 has 14 residues. Per the germline V gene, CDR1 is SEHNR and CDR2 is FQNEAQ (reference sequence). CDR3 sequence: CASSSRGGPSEAFF. The CDR3 region has the DNA TGTGCCAGCAGCTCCCGAGGAGGACCGAGTGAAGCTTTCTTT.

The V call is TRBV30, the J call TRBJ1-2; D is unclear. Trimming took off 2 bases at V and 4 bases at J, with 20 bases between the two ends. Germline V gene sequence: CDR1 GTSNPN, CDR2 SVGIG (reference sequence). CDR3 length equals 16 residues. The CDR3 is CAWSPTLGASGYGYTF. The CDR3 region has the DNA TGTGCCTGGAGTCCAACACTGGGAGCTTCGGGCTATGGCTACACCTTC.

The gene calls are TRBV4-2 and TRBJ1-1; tentatively, D is TRBD1 (6 bases). Germline V lookup: CDR1 LGHNA, CDR2 YNFKEQ. Between the trimmed V and J ends, which lost 0 bases and 5 bases, there was a span of 13 bases. This CDR3 spans 15 amino acids. The CDR3, as DNA: TGTGCCAGCAGCCAAGAGGGGGGGCGAGGGACTGAAGCTTTCTTT. Encoded protein: CASSQEGGRGTEAFF.

In its sample, this clone was seen once. The chain carries TRBV5-6 and TRBJ2-4, with D possibly matching TRBD2 (5 bases). The germline gives CDR1 SGHDT, CDR2 YYEEEE. The CDR3 contains 14 residues. V lost 0 bases and J 2 bases, leaving 6 bases between the germline ends. The CDR3 DNA sequence: TGTGCCAGCAGCTTGGCGGGAACCAAAAACATTCAGTACTTC. This gives the protein CASSLAGTKNIQYF.

In its sample, this clone was seen once. The J gene is TRBJ2-1, the V gene TRBV5-5; D is possibly TRBD1 (6 bases). V lost 4 bases and J lost 8, with 22 bases in between. The CDR3 loop spans 16 amino acids. Germline CDR1 reads SGHKS; CDR2 reads YYEKEE (reference sequence). The CDR3 region has the DNA TGTGCCAGCAGCGCCGGGACACTTAGTTTTGGAGATGAGCAGTTCTTC. It encodes CASSAGTLSFGDEQFF.

The chain has TRBV12-3 or TRBV12-4 and TRBJ1-5; D is undetermined. V was clipped by 6 bases and J by 4 bases, with 7 bases between them. The CDR3 runs to 12 residues. Written as DNA, the CDR3 is TGTGCCAGCAGGATAGATAATCAGCCCCAGCATTTT. Translated: CASRIDNQPQHF.

The CDR3 coding sequence is TGCGCCAGCAGCCCCCAGGAGGGAGGTAGAACCATTCAGTACTTC. Protein: CASSPQEGGRTIQYF. This sequence joins TRBV5-1 and TRBJ2-4; TRBD2 is a possible D gene (6 bases). The CDR3 spans 15 residues. CDR1 and CDR2 (germline): SGHRS, YFSETQ. The germline V and J ends were trimmed by 4 bases and 9 bases, with 20 bases remaining between them.

The chain links TRBV6-5 to TRBJ1-3; D possibly corresponds to TRBD1 (5 bases). Germline CDR1 is MNHEY and CDR2 is SVGAGI. The V gene lost 8 bases and the J gene lost 0 bases, with 14 bases spanning the gap. CDR3 length: 15 residues. The CDR3 protein is CASRDFKDSGNTIYF. Here the CDR3 DNA reads TGTGCCAGCCGGGACTTCAAGGACTCTGGAAACACCATATATTTT.

This clone was counted between two and nine times. The chain carries TRBV6-5 and TRBJ1-1, with a weak D call TRBD1 (6 bases). From germline, CDR1 is MNHEY and CDR2 SVGAGI. V was cut by 7 bases and J by 2 bases, with 14 bases left in between. The CDR3 is 14 amino acids. DNA for the CDR3: TGTGCCAGCAAAATACAGGGAAAAAACACTGAAGCTTTCTTT. Amino acids: CASKIQGKNTEAFF.

This clone was picked up a small number of times. The chain is built from TRBV28 and TRBJ2-2, with a possible D match to TRBD2 (5 bases). CDR1 is MDHEN, CDR2 SYDVKM, per germline. The CDR3 extends over 15 amino acids. V was trimmed by 7 bases and J by 3 bases, leaving 15 bases between them. The CDR3 region has the DNA TGTGCCAGCAAACGGGGAGAAAGGGACACCGGGGAGCTGTTTTTT. Amino acids: CASKRGERDTGELFF. The variable domain in full, completed from reference TRBV28 and TRBJ2-2, reads DVKVTQSSRYLVKRTGEKVFLECVQDMDHENMFWYRQDPGLGLRLIYFSYDVKMKEKGDIPEGYSVSREKKERFSLILESASTNQTSMYLCASKRGERDTGELFFGEGSRLTVL.

The chain recombines TRBV7-9 with TRBJ2-5; 13 bases align to TRBD2. There are 18 residues in the CDR3. Germline CDR1 is SEHNR and CDR2 is FQNEAQ (reference sequence). The V and J ends lost 5 bases and 1 base, in that order; junction bases with no gene match: 10. The CDR3 sequence: CASSPRLAGGLLQETQYF. In nucleotides, the CDR3 is TGTGCCAGCAGCCCTAGACTAGCGGGAGGTCTCCTCCAAGAGACCCAGTACTTC.

V gene TRBV6-5 combines with J gene TRBJ1-2; maybe TRBD1 (5 bases). The V gene's germline CDR1 is MNHEY and CDR2 SVGAGI. The CDR3 loop spans 13 amino acids. Trimming removed 6 bases from V and 8 bases from J, with 16 bases in between. The CDR3 loop is CASSQTGLRGYTF. CDR3 bases: TGTGCCAGCAGCCAAACAGGCCTCCGAGGCTACACCTTC.